This T cell receptor (beta chain) derives from a study of blood T cell repertoires in COVID-19. Across the whole study: The United States, Italy and Spain provided the acute and convalescent COVID-19 samples.

Original handling: Estimated nucleated cell counts came from reference gene primer amplification. Profiled with immunoSEQ multiplex PCR; TCRdb holds only in-frame clones, not every one. D and trimming come from the DNA, and the V and J calls and clone size come from that table. Of over 40,000 clones in the sample, about 90% were seen once. The CDR3 covers 18 residues. The ends lost 3 bases at V and 0 bases at J; junction bases unmatched: 3. CDR1 and CDR2 from the germline V gene are SGHRS and YFSETQ. The chain carries TRBV5-1 and TRBJ2-2; 15 bases agree with TRBD2. The receptor was isolated from a human donor in a cohort sampled during active COVID-19. Sequencing input: peripheral blood. CDR3 amino acids: CASSSWTSGGANTGELFF. In DNA form, the CDR3 reads TGCGCCAGCAGCTCTTGGACTAGCGGGGGGGCGAACACCGGGGAGCTGTTTTTT.